The rows below give T cell receptor beta chains drawn from one sample of a study of blood T cell repertoires in COVID-19. Generated by immunoSEQ multiplex PCR, the TCRdb table keeps only in-frame clones and is missing some. Of 210,000 or so clones detected, 80% appear once; the ten largest clones hold nearly 7.5%. Sequencing used PBMCs or T cells enriched from blood (not recorded which). All receptors derive from a woman aged 40 to 50 with acute COVID-19. Each CDR3 is given with its conserved first and last residue. The order of the fields is J gene, D gene, V gene, CDR3 length, clone size, CDR3 protein, CDR3 DNA. A D gene is named only where the DNA matches it firmly. Size is omitted from some rows. Given values are once, few, many or a class for expanded clones.

TRBJ2-3	TRBD2	TRBV14	13	-	CASSSTTSGGQYF	TGTGCCAGCAGCTCGACGACTAGCGGGGGGCAGTATTTT
TRBJ1-6	-	TRBV11-3	13	few	CASSFQGNSPLHF	TGTGCCAGCAGCTTTCAGGGGAATTCACCCCTCCACTTT
TRBJ1-1	-	TRBV28	12	-	CATGGVNTEAFF	TGTGCCACCGGAGGGGTGAACACTGAAGCTTTCTTT
TRBJ1-1	TRBD1	TRBV9	15	-	CASSERGQGGAEAFF	TGTGCCAGCAGCGAGAGGGGACAGGGAGGCGCTGAAGCTTTCTTT
TRBJ2-7	-	TRBV5-6	13	once	CASSLPLFYEQYF	TGTGCCAGCAGTCTTCCGTTATTCTACGAGCAGTACTTC
TRBJ1-1	-	TRBV14	13	-	CASSPVRGGEAFF	TGTGCCAGCAGCCCTGTAAGGGGTGGTGAAGCTTTCTTT
TRBJ1-1	TRBD1	TRBV5-4	15	-	CASSGGTVRGTEAFF	TGTGCCAGCAGCGGGGGGACAGTTCGTGGCACTGAAGCTTTCTTT
TRBJ2-5	-	TRBV9	15	once	CASSPRPDRLETQYF	TGTGCCAGCAGCCCCCGACCCGACAGGTTGGAGACCCAGTACTTC
TRBJ1-2	TRBD1	TRBV6-5	14	-	CASNRDRALYGYTF	TGTGCCAGCAACCGGGACAGGGCCTTATATGGCTACACCTTC
TRBJ1-5	TRBD1	TRBV4-2	18	-	CASSPDDRGWLNNQPQHF	TGTGCCAGCAGCCCGGACGACAGGGGGTGGTTGAACAATCAGCCCCAGCATTTT
TRBJ1-4	TRBD1	TRBV19	14	-	CASSPTGERLKLFF	TGTGCCAGTAGTCCGACAGGGGAAAGATTAAAACTGTTTTTT
TRBJ1-5	-	TRBV7-2	17	-	CASSLHGRGHRNQPQHF	TGTGCCAGCAGCCTTCACGGTAGGGGACACCGCAATCAGCCCCAGCATTTT
TRBJ2-7	TRBD1	TRBV5-6	15	-	CASSLAGTGVREQYF	TGTGCCAGCAGCTTGGCAGGGACAGGGGTTCGGGAGCAGTACTTC
TRBJ2-7	-	TRBV11-2	16	-	CASGADWAGDSYEQYF	TGTGCCAGCGGAGCGGACTGGGCAGGTGATTCCTACGAGCAGTACTTC
TRBJ1-5	TRBD1	TRBV18	15	-	CASSYGTVSNQPQHF	TGTGCCAGCTCTTACGGGACAGTTAGCAATCAGCCCCAGCATTTT
TRBJ1-4	-	TRBV11-2	14	-	CASSLSGGEEKLFF	TGTGCCAGCAGCTTAAGCGGGGGCGAGGAAAAACTGTTTTTT
TRBJ2-7	-	TRBV27	13	-	CASGGGYSYEQYF	TGTGCCAGCGGTGGCGGGTATTCCTACGAGCAGTACTTC
TRBJ1-4	TRBD1	TRBV11-2	15	few	CASSLRDRNNEKLFF	TGTGCCAGCAGCTTAAGGGACAGGAATAATGAAAAACTGTTTTTT
TRBJ1-1	TRBD1	TRBV6-1	15	-	CASSTGDRGVTEAFF	TGTGCCAGCAGCACCGGCGACAGGGGAGTCACTGAAGCTTTCTTT
TRBJ1-5	-	TRBV12-3/TRBV12-4	12	-	CASRLFQGPQHF	TGTGCCAGCAGGTTGTTTCAGGGCCCCCAGCATTTT
TRBJ1-4	TRBD1	TRBV6-6	14	-	CASSYRQGGEKLFF	TGTGCCAGCAGTTACCGGCAGGGGGGTGAAAAACTGTTTTTT
TRBJ1-3	-	TRBV15	17	-	CATSRSPDSRSGNTIYF	TGTGCCACCAGCAGATCGCCGGACTCCCGCTCTGGAAACACCATATATTTT
TRBJ2-7	TRBD2	TRBV19	14	-	CATSRGGTDYEQYF	TGTGCCACCTCACGGGGGGGGACGGACTACGAGCAGTACTTC
TRBJ2-5	TRBD1	TRBV7-2	16	-	CASSFRGPLNGETQYF	TGTGCCAGCAGCTTTAGGGGGCCCCTAAATGGGGAGACCCAGTACTTC
TRBJ2-6	-	TRBV19	15	once	CASSIVNRGANVLTF	TGTGCCAGTAGTATAGTAAATCGGGGGGCCAACGTCCTGACTTTC
TRBJ2-1	-	TRBV5-1	12	-	CASSVGARPLFF	TGCGCCAGCAGTGTGGGGGCCCGACCCCTTTTCTTC
TRBJ1-6	-	TRBV28	13	-	CASSLVGESPLHF	TGTGCCAGCAGTTTGGTAGGGGAAAGTCCCCTCCACTTT
TRBJ2-7	TRBD2	TRBV19	18	-	CASSKGGPGLARTYEQYF	TGTGCCAGTAGTAAAGGGGGCCCCGGACTAGCGCGGACCTACGAGCAGTACTTC
TRBJ2-3	-	TRBV12-3/TRBV12-4	12	-	CASSLGTDTQYF	TGTGCCAGCAGTCTCGGGACAGATACGCAGTATTTT
TRBJ2-1	TRBD2	TRBV9	18	-	CASSVVLDSGGAWNEQFF	TGTGCCAGCAGCGTAGTACTAGATAGCGGGGGGGCTTGGAATGAGCAGTTCTTC
TRBJ2-7	-	TRBV5-6	13	-	CASRDSARYEQYF	TGTGCCAGCAGGGACTCTGCCCGATACGAGCAGTACTTC
TRBJ1-2	-	TRBV4-3	13	-	CASSQEASYGYTF	TGCGCCAGCAGCCAAGAAGCGAGTTATGGCTACACCTTC
TRBJ2-2	-	TRBV28	14	-	CASSLTPGLGELFF	TGTGCCAGCAGTTTAACTCCAGGGCTTGGGGAGCTGTTTTTT
TRBJ1-1	-	TRBV29-1	10	-	CSGGRGEAFF	TGCAGCGGGGGGCGAGGGGAAGCTTTCTTT
TRBJ2-7	-	TRBV18	13	-	CASSPIDSGEQYF	TGTGCCAGCTCACCTATCGACTCGGGCGAGCAGTACTTC
TRBJ1-3	TRBD1	TRBV18	17	-	CASSSTSRDSSGNTIYF	TGTGCCAGCTCATCGACATCCCGGGACAGCTCTGGAAACACCATATATTTT
TRBJ1-2	TRBD1	TRBV28	17	-	CASSLVSGTERGGGYTF	TGTGCCAGCAGTTTAGTGTCTGGGACAGAGAGGGGTGGTGGCTACACCTTC
TRBJ2-2	-	TRBV9	15	many	CASSVGGVDTGELFF	TGTGCCAGCAGCGTAGGGGGAGTCGACACCGGGGAGCTGTTTTTT
TRBJ2-7	-	TRBV7-9	11	-	CASSLALEQYF	TGTGCCAGCAGCTTAGCGCTAGAGCAGTACTTC
TRBJ1-2	TRBD1	TRBV7-3	16	-	CASSSVPGQGDYGYTF	TGTGCCAGCAGCTCCGTGCCGGGACAGGGGGATTACGGCTACACCTTC
TRBJ1-3	TRBD1	TRBV5-4	13	few	CASSRDRVNTIYF	TGTGCCAGCAGCCGGGACAGGGTAAACACCATATATTTT
TRBJ1-1	TRBD1	TRBV30	16	few	CAWSAVRTGSGTEAFF	TGTGCCTGGAGTGCGGTGAGGACAGGCTCAGGCACTGAAGCTTTCTTT
TRBJ1-2	-	TRBV6-5	14	-	CASSYYPGIHGYTF	TGTGCCAGCAGTTACTACCCAGGGATACATGGCTACACCTTC
TRBJ2-2	-	TRBV5-1	14	-	CASSPWTDPGELFF	TGCGCCAGCAGCCCTTGGACAGATCCCGGGGAGCTGTTTTTT
TRBJ2-7	-	TRBV5-4	14	-	CASREHPTTYEQYF	TGTGCCAGCAGAGAGCACCCTACTACCTACGAGCAGTACTTC
TRBJ2-3	TRBD2	TRBV7-9	18	-	CASSPPTSGGQNTDTQYF	TGTGCCAGCAGCCCTCCGACTAGCGGGGGACAAAACACAGATACGCAGTATTTT
TRBJ1-2	-	TRBV11-1	14	-	CASSLAGSGHGYTF	TGTGCCAGCAGCTTGGCAGGGTCTGGTCATGGCTACACCTTC
TRBJ2-5	-	TRBV2	12	-	CASSESQETQYF	TGTGCCAGCAGTGAGAGCCAAGAGACCCAGTACTTC
TRBJ1-1	TRBD1	TRBV2	15	-	CASISRGVMNTEAFF	TGTGCCAGTATCAGCAGGGGGGTAATGAACACTGAAGCTTTCTTT
TRBJ1-5	TRBD1	TRBV28	14	-	CASQGAVLVQPQHF	TGTGCCAGCCAGGGGGCGGTTTTAGTTCAGCCCCAGCATTTT
TRBJ1-1	-	TRBV27	13	-	CASSLHMNTEAFF	TGTGCCAGCAGTTTGCACATGAACACTGAAGCTTTCTTT
TRBJ1-4	-	TRBV27	15	-	CASSFGLGGFEKLFF	TGTGCCAGCAGTTTCGGCCTGGGAGGATTCGAAAAACTGTTTTTT
TRBJ2-7	TRBD2	TRBV27	15	-	CASSPAAGGPYEQYF	TGTGCCAGCAGTCCAGCAGCGGGAGGGCCCTACGAGCAGTACTTC
TRBJ1-6	TRBD1	TRBV7-3	15	-	CASSLVGGDNSPLHF	TGTGCCAGCAGCTTAGTAGGGGGCGATAATTCACCCCTCCACTTT
TRBJ1-1	-	TRBV5-1	14	-	CASSLTHGGTEAFF	TGCGCCAGCAGCTTGACCCACGGGGGCACTGAAGCTTTCTTT
TRBJ1-2	-	TRBV4-3	13	-	CASSPDRSYGYTF	TGCGCCAGCAGCCCGGACAGATCCTATGGCTACACCTTC
TRBJ2-1	-	TRBV5-4	15	-	CASSPPRDSYNEQFF	TGTGCCAGCAGCCCCCCCCGCGACTCCTACAATGAGCAGTTCTTC
TRBJ2-7	TRBD1	TRBV11-2	15	-	CASSLGTGGGYEQYF	TGTGCCAGCAGCTTAGGGACAGGGGGGGGCTACGAGCAGTACTTC